What follows is one T cell receptor beta chain and its context. This receptor's antigen is unknown. There are no base qualities to consult, and no much larger clone falls within one base. The data belong to a study of T-cell reconstitution after alpha-beta-depleted transplantation in children (dated by TCRdb to the mid-2010s). Turning to the overall study: T-cell immune reconstitution after TCRalphabeta/CD19-depleted allogeneic hematopoietic cell transplantation in children was quantitatively tracked in the study by means of TCR repertoire profiling.

Libraries were prepared through PCR. The listed sequencing device is Illumina HiSeq 2500. TCR libraries were prepared with molecular barcoding, using unique molecular identifiers to normalize TCRbeta repertoire quantification. In-frame beta chains were kept once TCRdb had trimmed the public reads at Q25 with fastp and called clones with MiXCR. Here each entry gathers all rows of one CDR3 protein and keeps the most common genes and DNA. This sample holds over 300,000 distinct CDR3 sequences; approximately 10% were observed only once. 2% to 3% of the sample goes to the ten largest clones. Per the germline V gene (reference sequence), SSHAT is the CDR1 and FNYEAQ is the CDR2. The CDR3 starts with the cysteine, ends with the phenylalanine, and has 13 residues. This entry keeps only the CDR3 DNA: 39 bases, framed from base 1.

The sequence was collected from a human donor who donated a stem cell graft to a child with acute lymphoblastic leukemia. In this chain, TRBV7-7 is recombined with TRBJ1-1, with TRBD1 perhaps the D gene, on 5 matching bases. This specimen was PBMCs from the stem cell graft donor, taken from the stem cell graft. The sequenced DNA: TGTGCAACCGCCCCCTACGGGGACCCTGAAGCTTTCTTT. This sequence encodes CATAPYGDPEAFF.